This T cell receptor beta chain was recovered during a study of T cell responses to AZD1222 COVID-19 vaccine. At the level of the study: Some second doses came at about 4 weeks and others at about 12 weeks; these were pooled.

Sequencing was performed with immunoSEQ multiplex PCR; in TCRdb, only in-frame clones are kept and a portion is missing. The sample includes 100,000 to 110,000 clones, 80% to 95% seen only once; the top ten take roughly 1.7%. Study results and caveats: Among vaccine-associated CD4 TCRs, coverage spanned spike, with dominance at 160-218 and 743-854. Without day 14 samples, only post-peak T cell repertoires were studied.

Unmatched junction bases numbered 17, after V lost 3 bases and J lost 0 bases. Germline-derived CDR1 and CDR2 are SGDLS and YYNGEE. This CDR3 has 19 amino acids. As regards this clone: What it binds is not known.

The chain has TRBV9 and TRBJ1-1; TRBD1 agrees at 7 bases. The receptor was isolated from an adult in good health. The sequenced sample was peripheral blood, obtained on day 0 of AZD1222 vaccination. The CDR3 bases are TGTGCCAGCAGCGACCAAGCCCCCGGACAGGTAACCATGAACACTGAAGCTTTCTTT. It translates to CASSDQAPGQVTMNTEAFF.